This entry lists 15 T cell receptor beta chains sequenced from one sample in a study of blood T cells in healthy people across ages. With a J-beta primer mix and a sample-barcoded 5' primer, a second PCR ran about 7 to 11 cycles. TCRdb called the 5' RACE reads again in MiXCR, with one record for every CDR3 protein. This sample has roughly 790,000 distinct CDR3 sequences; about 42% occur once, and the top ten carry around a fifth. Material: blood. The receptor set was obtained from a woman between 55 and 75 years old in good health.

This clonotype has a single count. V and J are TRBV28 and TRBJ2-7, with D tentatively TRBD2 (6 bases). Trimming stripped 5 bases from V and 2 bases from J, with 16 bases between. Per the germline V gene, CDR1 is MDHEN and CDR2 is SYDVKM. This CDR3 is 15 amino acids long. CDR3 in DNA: TGTGCCAGCAGTACTCCGGGACTTTCCACCTACGAGCAGTACTTC. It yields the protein CASSTPGLSTYEQYF. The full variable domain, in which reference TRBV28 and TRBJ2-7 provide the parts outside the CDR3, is DVKVTQSSRYLVKRTGEKVFLECVQDMDHENMFWYRQDPGLGLRLIYFSYDVKMKEKGDIPEGYSVSREKKERFSLILESASTNQTSMYLCASSTPGLSTYEQYFGPGTRLTVT.

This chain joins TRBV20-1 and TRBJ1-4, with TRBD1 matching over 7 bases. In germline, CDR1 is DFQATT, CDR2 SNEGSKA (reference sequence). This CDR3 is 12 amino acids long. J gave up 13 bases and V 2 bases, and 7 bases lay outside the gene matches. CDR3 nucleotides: TGCAGTGCTAGATCGACAGGGAAAGTACTGTTTTTT. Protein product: CSARSTGKVLFF.

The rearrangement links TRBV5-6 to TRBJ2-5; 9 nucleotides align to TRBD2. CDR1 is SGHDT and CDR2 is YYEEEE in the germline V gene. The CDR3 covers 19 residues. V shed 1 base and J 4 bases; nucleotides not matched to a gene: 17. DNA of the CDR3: TGTGCCAGCAGCTTGTTGGGTACGCGGGAGGGCCGGTTAGGAGAGACCCAGTACTTC. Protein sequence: CASSLLGTREGRLGETQYF.

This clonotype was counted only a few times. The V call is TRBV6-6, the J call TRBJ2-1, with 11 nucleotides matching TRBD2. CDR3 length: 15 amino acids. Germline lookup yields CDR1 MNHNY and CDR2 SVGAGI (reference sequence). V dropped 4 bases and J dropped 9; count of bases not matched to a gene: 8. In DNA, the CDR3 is TGTGCCAGCAGTTCTTTAGCGGGGGGGCCAGGTGAGCAGTTCTTC. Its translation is CASSSLAGGPGEQFF.

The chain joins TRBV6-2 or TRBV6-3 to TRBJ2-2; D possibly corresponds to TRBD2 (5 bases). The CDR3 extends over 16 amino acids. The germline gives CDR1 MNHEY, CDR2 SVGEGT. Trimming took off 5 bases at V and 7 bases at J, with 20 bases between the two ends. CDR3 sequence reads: CASSKETMLNGGELFF. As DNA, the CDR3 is TGTGCCAGCAGTAAGGAGACTATGTTAAATGGCGGGGAGCTGTTTTTT.

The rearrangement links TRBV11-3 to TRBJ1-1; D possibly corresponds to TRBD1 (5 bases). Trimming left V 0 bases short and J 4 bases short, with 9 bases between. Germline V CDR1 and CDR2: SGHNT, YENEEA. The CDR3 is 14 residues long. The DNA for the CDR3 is TGTGCCAGCAGCTTAGAGGGGGAGAGCACTGAAGCTTTCTTT. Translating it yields CASSLEGESTEAFF.

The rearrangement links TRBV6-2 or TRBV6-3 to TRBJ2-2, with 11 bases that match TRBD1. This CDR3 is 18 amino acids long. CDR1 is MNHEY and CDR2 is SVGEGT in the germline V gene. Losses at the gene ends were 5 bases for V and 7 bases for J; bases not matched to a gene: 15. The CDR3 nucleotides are TGTGCCAGCAGTGACCCTGTGGGGACAGGGGGTTTTGGCGGGGAGCTGTTTTTT. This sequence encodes CASSDPVGTGGFGGELFF.

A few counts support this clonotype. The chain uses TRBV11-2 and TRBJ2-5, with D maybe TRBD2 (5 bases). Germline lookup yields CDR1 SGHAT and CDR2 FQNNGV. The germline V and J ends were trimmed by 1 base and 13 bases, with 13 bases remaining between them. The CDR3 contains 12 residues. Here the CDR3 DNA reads TGTGCCAGCAGCTTAGGAGACTATCATTCGTACTTC. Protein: CASSLGDYHSYF.

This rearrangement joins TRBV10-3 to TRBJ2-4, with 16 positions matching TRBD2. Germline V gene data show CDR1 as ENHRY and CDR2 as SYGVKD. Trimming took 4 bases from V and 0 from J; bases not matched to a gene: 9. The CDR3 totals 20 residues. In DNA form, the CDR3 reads TGTGCCATCAGTGTCAAGGCCGGGACTAGCGGGGGGGGAGCCAAAAACATTCAGTACTTC. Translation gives CAISVKAGTSGGGAKNIQYF.

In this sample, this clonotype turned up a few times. DNA of the CDR3: TGCAGTGCTACCGGGGACAGGGAAGGACTCTCTGGGGCCAACGTCCTGACTTTC. Amino acid sequence: CSATGDREGLSGANVLTF. The V call is TRBV20-1, the J call TRBJ2-6; 9 positions match TRBD1. Germline lookup yields CDR1 DFQATT and CDR2 SNEGSKA (reference sequence). The CDR3 consists of 18 residues. The V gene end was trimmed by 4 bases and the J gene end by 0 bases; junction bases not matched to a gene: 10.

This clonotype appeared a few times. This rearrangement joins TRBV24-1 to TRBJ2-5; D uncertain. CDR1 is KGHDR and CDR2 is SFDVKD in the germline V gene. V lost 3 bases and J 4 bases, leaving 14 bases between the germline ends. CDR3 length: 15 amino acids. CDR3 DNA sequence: TGTGCCACCAGTGATCTGAGAGGACCGATAGAGACCCAGTACTTC. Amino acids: CATSDLRGPIETQYF.

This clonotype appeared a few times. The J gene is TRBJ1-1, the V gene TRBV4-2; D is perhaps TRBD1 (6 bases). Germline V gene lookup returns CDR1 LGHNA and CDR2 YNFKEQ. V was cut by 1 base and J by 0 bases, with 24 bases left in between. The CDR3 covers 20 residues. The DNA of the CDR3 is TGTGCCAGCAGCCAAGGAATTCAGGGCCTGACAGGTCGGATGAACACTGAAGCTTTCTTT. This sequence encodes CASSQGIQGLTGRMNTEAFF.

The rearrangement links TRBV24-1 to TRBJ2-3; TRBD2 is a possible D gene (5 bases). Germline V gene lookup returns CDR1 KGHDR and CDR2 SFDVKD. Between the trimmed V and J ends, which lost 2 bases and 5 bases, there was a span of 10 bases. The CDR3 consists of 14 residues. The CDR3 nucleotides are TGTGCCACCAGTGATTGGGAGAGAGGAGATACGCAGTATTTT. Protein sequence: CATSDWERGDTQYF.

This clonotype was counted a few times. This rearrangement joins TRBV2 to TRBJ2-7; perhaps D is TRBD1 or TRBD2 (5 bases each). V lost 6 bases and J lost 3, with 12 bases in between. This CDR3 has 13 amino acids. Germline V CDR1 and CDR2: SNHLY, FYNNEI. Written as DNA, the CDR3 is TGTGCCAGCAGGGGGGACGGAAACTACGAGCAGTACTTC. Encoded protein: CASRGDGNYEQYF.

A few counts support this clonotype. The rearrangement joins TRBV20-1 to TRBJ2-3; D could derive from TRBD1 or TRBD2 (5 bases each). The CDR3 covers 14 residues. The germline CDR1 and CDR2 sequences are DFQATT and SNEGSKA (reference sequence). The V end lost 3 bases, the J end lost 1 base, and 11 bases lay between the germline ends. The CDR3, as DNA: TGCAGTGCTAGGTACCCGGGGCGCACAGATACGCAGTATTTT. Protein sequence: CSARYPGRTDTQYF.